The following is a TCR beta chain sequence with its context. This specimen belongs to a study of shared clonotypes between healthy human individuals. CD45RO-negative, CCR7-selected cells formed the naive CD8 fraction, which excluded terminally differentiated effector memory CD45RA+ cells. After removal of 2 bases from V and 5 bases from J, the junction contained 10 bases not matched to a gene. Germline assignment: CDR1 SGDLS and CDR2 YYNGEE. The CDR3 has 17 amino acids. Several immunoSEQ 96-well plates shared each subset's DNA, each plate a replicate. Original data processing: Filtering differed for immunoSEQ, which gave only junction sequences without quality scores. Assay: immunoSEQ multiplex PCR; the TCRdb copy retains only in-frame clones and omits some. V, J and clone size were drawn from that table, and D and trimming were deduced from the DNA. The sample comprises approximately 2,000,000 clones, roughly 95% of which are singletons, and over 1.5% rests with the top ten.

Input material: naive CD8+ T cells from PBMCs. The source is a man between 18 and 35 years old in good health. Some clones in this sample may be carry-over from other donors' samples. The chain joins TRBV9 to TRBJ2-2; 9 bases are shared with TRBD1. This CDR3 is CASSVLRTGALTGELFF. The DNA for the CDR3 is TGTGCCAGCAGCGTTTTGAGGACAGGGGCTCTTACCGGGGAGCTGTTTTTT.